Below are 21 T cell receptor beta chains sequenced from a single sample in a study of low-dose radiotherapy and immunotherapy resistance in tumors. Alpha- and beta-chain coverage of first-strand cDNA came from TRAV- and TRBV-specific primers. A roughly 19-cycle PCR with a constant-region primer and V-primer adapter amplified TCRs. MiXCR, applied by TCRdb to the reads, yields one record per CDR3 protein. Among 8,500 to 14,000 distinct CDR3 sequences listed, 51% were seen once. All receptors derive from a human donor with advanced metastatic prostate, ovarian, gallbladder or colorectal cancer (not recorded which). This table probably holds off-target reads from a library built for another chain.

The chain joins TRBV7-8 to TRBJ1-6, with 8 bases that match TRBD1. V lost 5 bases, J lost 9 bases, and 9 bases stayed unmatched. The CDR3 spans 15 residues. CDR1 and CDR2 (germline): SGHVS, FQNEAQ. CDR3 DNA: TGTGCCAGCAGCCATGGGCAGGGGGCAATTTCACCCCTCCACTTT. It yields the protein CASSHGQGAISPLHF.

This chain uses TRBV4-2 with TRBJ2-5, with TRBD2 matching over 7 bases. This CDR3 contains 16 residues. Losses at the gene ends were 1 base for V and 3 bases for J; bases not matched to a gene: 8. The germline V gene encodes CDR1 LGHNA and CDR2 YNFKEQ. CDR3 sequence (DNA): TGTGCCAGCAGCCAAGGTCGGGGGGTTAGGGAAGAGACCCAGTACTTC. It translates to CASSQGRGVREETQYF.

The V and J genes are TRBV28 and TRBJ2-7; D is possibly TRBD1 (6 bases). CDR3 size: 15 residues. The ends were cut back, 1 base at V and 5 bases at J, with 15 bases in the middle. Germline V gene data show CDR1 as MDHEN and CDR2 as SYDVKM. CDR3 DNA sequence: TGTGCCAGCAGTTTATTTTCGACAGGTCGCCACGAGCAGTACTTC. Translation: CASSLFSTGRHEQYF.

J is TRBJ2-7 and V is TRBV12-3 or TRBV12-4; D possibly uses TRBD1 or TRBD2 (5 bases each). The V end lost 6 bases, the J end lost 5 bases, and 11 bases lay between the germline ends. The CDR3 is made up of 12 amino acids. CDR3 nucleotides: TGTGCCAGCAGCAGAGGGGAGAACGAGCAGTACTTC. This codes for CASSRGENEQYF.

This clonotype was seen a few times. The rearrangement links TRBV20-1 to TRBJ2-3; tentative D call: TRBD2 (6 bases). In germline, CDR1 is DFQATT, CDR2 SNEGSKA (reference sequence). The CDR3 has 13 amino acids. V shed 5 bases and J shed 4 bases, with 13 bases lying between them. CDR3 in amino acids: CSARRVASDTQYF. The CDR3 DNA sequence: TGCAGTGCTCGGAGGGTGGCTTCAGATACGCAGTATTTT.

The V and J genes are TRBV24-1 and TRBJ2-5; 9 bases map to TRBD1. The germline V gene has CDR1 KGHDR and CDR2 SFDVKD. CDR3 length equals 15 residues. J lost 4 bases, V lost 4 bases, and 6 bases had no gene match. The CDR3 is CATSDLGTGRETQYF. As DNA, the CDR3 is TGTGCCACCAGTGACCTTGGGACAGGGAGAGAGACCCAGTACTTC.

This clonotype turned up a few times. The J gene is TRBJ2-1, the V gene TRBV5-4; 9 nucleotides line up with TRBD1. Germline lookup yields CDR1 SGHNT and CDR2 YYREEE (reference sequence). The ends lost 1 base at V and 6 bases at J; junction bases unmatched: 2. This CDR3 is 14 amino acids long. CDR3 in amino acids: CASSLLQGANEQFF. CDR3 nucleotides: TGTGCCAGCAGCTTGTTACAGGGGGCCAATGAGCAGTTCTTC.

The gene calls are TRBV4-2 and TRBJ2-7; 8 bases are shared with TRBD1. Trimming at V came to 3 bases and at J to 3 bases, leaving 1 base not matched to a gene. The CDR3 has 13 residues. Germline V gives CDR1 LGHNA, CDR2 YNFKEQ. The CDR3 region is CASSHGQGYEQYF. CDR3 coding DNA: TGTGCCAGCAGCCATGGACAGGGCTACGAGCAGTACTTC.

This clonotype was seen a few times. The J gene is TRBJ2-1, the V gene TRBV11-1; D remains unclear. This CDR3 spans 12 amino acids. CDR1 and CDR2 from the germline V gene are SGHAT and FQDESV (reference sequence). The V gene lost 5 bases and the J gene lost 5 bases, with 7 bases spanning the gap. CDR3 residues: CASSLSDNEQFF. The DNA of the CDR3 is TGTGCCAGCAGCCTAAGTGACAATGAGCAGTTCTTC.

The V gene is TRBV28, the J gene TRBJ2-6, with TRBD2 matching over 9 bases. Per germline, CDR1 MDHEN and CDR2 SYDVKM. Trimming took 6 bases from V and 3 from J; bases not matched to a gene: 6. This CDR3 is 16 amino acids long. Here the CDR3 reads CASRAGLAYGANVLTF. The CDR3 coding sequence is TGTGCCAGCAGGGCGGGACTAGCTTATGGGGCCAACGTCCTGACTTTC.

The chain uses TRBV5-1 and TRBJ2-7, with D perhaps given as TRBD1 or TRBD2 (5 bases each). From germline, CDR1 is SGHRS and CDR2 YFSETQ. This CDR3 is built from 15 residues. V gave up 4 bases and J gave up 3 bases, with 17 bases separating them. The CDR3 region has the DNA TGCGCCAGCAGCCTCGACAGCGCCGACTACTACGAGCAGTACTTC. Translating gives CASSLDSADYYEQYF.

The chain has TRBV20-1 and TRBJ2-3, with 10 positions matching TRBD2. The CDR3 extends over 15 amino acids. Trimming at V came to 6 bases and at J to 2 bases, leaving 8 bases not matched to a gene. The germline CDR1 and CDR2 sequences are DFQATT and SNEGSKA (reference sequence). Here the CDR3 reads CSAWSSGGPTDTQYF. In nucleotides, the CDR3 is TGCAGTGCCTGGAGTAGCGGGGGGCCCACAGATACGCAGTATTTT.

The chain employs TRBV5-1 and TRBJ2-2; D is undetermined. The V end lost 1 base, the J end lost 7 bases, and 8 bases lay between the germline ends. The CDR3 consists of 13 residues. Germline values: CDR1 SGHRS, CDR2 YFSETQ. The CDR3 nucleotides are TGCGCCAGCAGCTTGCATCCGGACGGGGAGCTGTTTTTT. Its translation: CASSLHPDGELFF.

This rearrangement joins TRBV28 to TRBJ2-7; D tentatively reads TRBD1 or TRBD2 (5 bases each). The V end lost 2 bases, the J end lost 4 bases, and 12 bases lay between the germline ends. CDR3 length equals 14 residues. CDR1 is MDHEN, CDR2 SYDVKM, per germline. CDR3 protein: CASSLGGDLYEQYF. CDR3 DNA sequence: TGTGCCAGCAGTTTAGGGGGAGACCTGTACGAGCAGTACTTC.

The chain uses TRBV9 and TRBJ2-1, with D unclear. The CDR3 contains 16 residues. Germline-derived CDR1 and CDR2 are SGDLS and YYNGEE. V lost 0 bases to trimming and J lost 0 bases, with 10 bases between them. The CDR3 bases are TGTGCCAGCAGCGTAGCGGGCAGTGGCTCCTACAATGAGCAGTTCTTC. This gives the protein CASSVAGSGSYNEQFF.

The table lists this clonotype with a few counts. The chain links TRBV4-1 to TRBJ2-3; D might be TRBD1 or TRBD2, each matching 5 bases. Germline V CDR1 and CDR2: MGHRA, YSYEKL. V gave up 3 bases and J gave up 4 bases, with 5 bases separating them. This CDR3 is built from 12 residues. CDR3 in amino acids: CASSQGADTQYF. CDR3 sequence (DNA): TGCGCCAGCAGCCAGGGGGCAGATACGCAGTATTTT.

A single count supports this clonotype. The rearrangement links TRBV2 to TRBJ1-6, with TRBD1 matching over 9 bases. J was trimmed by 14 bases and V by 7 bases; bases with no gene match: 12. Per the germline V gene, CDR1 is SNHLY and CDR2 is FYNNEI. This CDR3 comprises 14 residues. Here the CDR3 reads CASIRDRVFLALHF. The DNA for the CDR3 is TGTGCCAGCATCCGGGACAGGGTTTTTCTGGCCCTCCACTTT.

The chain is built from TRBV9 and TRBJ2-1; the match to TRBD2 covers 11 bases. The CDR3 totals 15 residues. Germline loops: CDR1 SGDLS, CDR2 YYNGEE. V trimming: 4 bases; J trimming: 4 bases; junction bases outside the gene matches: 4. In nucleotides, the CDR3 is TGTGCCAGCAGCACCGGGACTAGCGGATACAATGAGCAGTTCTTC. Its translation: CASSTGTSGYNEQFF.

The DNA for the CDR3 is TGTGCCATCAGTGAGTCGGGGGGGCAGGAGGCGCAGTATTTT. This codes for CAISESGGQEAQYF. V is TRBV10-3 and J is TRBJ2-3; a possible D gene is TRBD2 (7 bases). Germline values: CDR1 ENHRY, CDR2 SYGVKD. The CDR3 extends over 14 amino acids. Between the trimmed V and J ends, which lost 0 bases and 10 bases, there was a span of 14 bases.

V and J are TRBV20-1 and TRBJ1-5, with 8 bases aligning to TRBD1. CDR1 and CDR2 (germline): DFQATT, SNEGSKA (reference sequence). The CDR3 spans 16 residues. V shed 5 bases and J 0 bases; nucleotides not matched to a gene: 9. The CDR3 loop is CSAGGTGSFSNQPQHF. DNA of the CDR3: TGCAGTGCTGGAGGGACAGGATCTTTTAGCAATCAGCCCCAGCATTTT.

The chain is built from TRBV30 and TRBJ1-1; the D gene is possibly TRBD1 (5 bases). There are 15 residues in the CDR3. The V and J ends lost 4 bases and 5 bases respectively, with 20 bases between them. Germline-derived CDR1 and CDR2 are GTSNPN and SVGIG (reference sequence). The CDR3: CAWTPSGGKRTEAFF. CDR3 bases: TGTGCCTGGACCCCCTCGGGGGGGAAGAGGACTGAAGCTTTCTTT. Complete variable domain (other parts from reference TRBV30 and TRBJ1-1): SQTIHQWPATLVQPVGSPLSLECTVEGTSNPNLYWYRQAAGRGLQLLFYSVGIGQISSEVPQNLSASRPQDRQFILSSKKLLLSDSGFYLCAWTPSGGKRTEAFFGQGTRLTVV.